These 5 T cell receptor beta chains were all obtained from the same sample, sequenced in a study of T cell responses to AZD1222 COVID-19 vaccine. Sequencing used immunoSEQ multiplex PCR; TCRdb keeps in-frame clones, though not all of them. The sample consists of 200,000 to 250,000 clones, about 94% of them appearing once. The sample in question was peripheral blood, obtained 28 days after the second dose of the MenACWY control vaccine. Receptors originate from an adult who received the MenACWY meningococcal vaccine as a control.

In DNA, the CDR3 is TGTGCCAGCTCTACCGGCCACTCTGGAAACACCATATATTTT. Its translation: CASSTGHSGNTIYF. J is TRBJ1-3 and V is TRBV2; D call uncertain. Per germline, CDR1 SNHLY and CDR2 FYNNEI. The CDR3 has 14 amino acids. V lost 8 bases and J 0 bases, leaving 11 bases between the germline ends.

The chain is built from TRBV7-6 and TRBJ1-1; D is unclear. The germline CDR1 and CDR2 sequences are SGHVS and FNYEAQ. V gave up 1 base and J gave up 3 bases, with 9 bases separating them. The CDR3 is 14 amino acids. This CDR3 reads CASSLGGGDTEAFF. The CDR3 nucleotides are TGTGCCAGCAGCTTAGGGGGAGGCGACACTGAAGCTTTCTTT.

This sequence joins TRBV11-1 and TRBJ2-5; 7 nucleotides line up with TRBD2. V lost 8 bases to trimming and J lost 4 bases; unmatched junction nucleotides: 7. CDR3 length equals 13 residues. Germline CDR1 reads SGHAT; CDR2 reads FQDESV (reference sequence). CDR3: CASGTGGLETQYF. CDR3 nucleotides: TGTGCCAGCGGTACGGGGGGACTAGAGACCCAGTACTTC.

The chain couples TRBV15 to TRBJ2-3; no reliable D call. CDR1 and CDR2 (germline): LNHNV, YYDKDF (reference sequence). Trimming took off 0 bases at V and 1 base at J, with 14 bases between the two ends. CDR3 length: 17 amino acids. In DNA, the CDR3 is TGTGCCACCAGCAGAGATGGGGTGGCTCGTCGCACAGATACGCAGTATTTT. It encodes CATSRDGVARRTDTQYF.

The chain recombines TRBV11-1 with TRBJ2-1, with 7 bases aligning to TRBD2. Trimming took 1 base from V and 10 from J; bases not matched to a gene: 7. Germline CDR1 SGHAT, CDR2 FQDESV (reference sequence). The CDR3 runs to 14 residues. CDR3 DNA: TGTGCCAGCAGCTTAGGTGGGGGGGTCTGGGAGCAGTTCTTC. Encoded protein: CASSLGGGVWEQFF. Supplemented by reference TRBV11-1 and TRBJ2-1, the full variable domain reads EAEVAQSPRYKITEKSQAVAFWCDPISGHATLYWYRQILGQGPELLVQFQDESVVDDSQLPKDRFSAERLKGVDSTLKIQPAELGDSAMYLCASSLGGGVWEQFFGPGTRLTVL.